This T cell receptor (beta chain) stems from a study of T-cell memory formation after mild COVID-19. Germline CDR1 is SEHNR and CDR2 is FQNEAQ (reference sequence). CDR3 length equals 12 residues. Deletions cut 5 bases from V and 7 bases from J, with 9 bases between. After 5'RACE with constant-segment primers, TCR alpha and TCR beta cDNA libraries carrying sample barcodes and UMIs were obtained. A single record per CDR3 protein comes from TCRdb applying MiXCR to the 5' RACE reads. The sample lists roughly 100,000 distinct CDR3 sequences; about 16% were seen once. This receptor was taken from a man younger than 35 who had mild COVID-19 (a few samples of this study predate the infection). Cell type and time point are not known. This rearrangement joins TRBV7-9 to TRBJ1-5; D uncertain. The sample consisted of PBMCs or a T cell subset sorted from them (not recorded which). The CDR3 is CASSGQYQPQHF. In DNA, the CDR3 is TGTGCCAGCAGCGGGCAGTACCAGCCCCAGCATTTT.